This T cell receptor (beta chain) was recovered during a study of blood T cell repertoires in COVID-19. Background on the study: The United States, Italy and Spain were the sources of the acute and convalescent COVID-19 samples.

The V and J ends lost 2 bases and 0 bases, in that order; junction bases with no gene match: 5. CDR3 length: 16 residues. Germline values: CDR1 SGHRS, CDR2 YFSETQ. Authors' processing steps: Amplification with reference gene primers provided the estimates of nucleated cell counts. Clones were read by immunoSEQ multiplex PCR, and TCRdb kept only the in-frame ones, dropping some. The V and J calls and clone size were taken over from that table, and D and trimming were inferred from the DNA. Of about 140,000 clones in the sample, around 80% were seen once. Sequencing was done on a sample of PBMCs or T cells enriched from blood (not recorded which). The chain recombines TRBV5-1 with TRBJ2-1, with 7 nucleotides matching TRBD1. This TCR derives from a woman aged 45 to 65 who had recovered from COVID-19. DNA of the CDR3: TGCGCCAGCAGCTTAACCGCAGGGGGCTCCTACAATGAGCAGTTCTTC. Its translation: CASSLTAGGSYNEQFF.